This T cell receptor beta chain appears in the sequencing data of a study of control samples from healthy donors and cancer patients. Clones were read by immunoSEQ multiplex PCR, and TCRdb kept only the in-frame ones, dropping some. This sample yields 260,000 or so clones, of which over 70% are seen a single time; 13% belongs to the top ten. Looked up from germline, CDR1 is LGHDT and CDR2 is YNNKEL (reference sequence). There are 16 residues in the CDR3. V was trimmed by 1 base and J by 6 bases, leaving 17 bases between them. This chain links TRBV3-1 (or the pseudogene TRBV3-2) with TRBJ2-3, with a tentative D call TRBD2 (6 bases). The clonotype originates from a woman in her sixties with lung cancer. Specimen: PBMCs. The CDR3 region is CASSQVVSGAGDTQYF. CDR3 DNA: TGTGCCAGCAGCCAAGTAGTATCCGGGGCGGGGGATACGCAGTATTTT.